These 32 T cell receptor beta chains originate from one sample sequenced in a study of blood T cell repertoires in COVID-19. Here immunoSEQ multiplex PCR was the method, and the copy in TCRdb shows in-frame clones only, minus some. The repertoire consists of tens of thousands of clones, with around 67% occurring once and the leading ten covering around 2.6%. Sequences were obtained from peripheral blood. All receptors derive from a human donor with acute or convalescent COVID-19. The donor label of this sample is uncertain.

The chain links TRBV24-1 to TRBJ2-3; D is unresolved. V lost 6 bases to trimming and J lost 1 base, with 10 bases between them. This CDR3 is built from 14 residues. In germline, CDR1 is KGHDR, CDR2 SFDVKD. In DNA form, the CDR3 reads TGTGCCACCAGTTCGTCCGCAGGCACAGATACGCAGTATTTT. This translates into CATSSSAGTDTQYF.

The chain carries TRBV20-1 and TRBJ2-5; D remains unclear. V lost 6 bases to trimming and J lost 5 bases, with 10 bases between them. Germline CDR1 reads DFQATT; CDR2 reads SNEGSKA (reference sequence). CDR3 length: 11 amino acids. CDR3 loop: CSAPREETQYF. CDR3 bases: TGCAGTGCCCCGAGAGAGGAGACCCAGTACTTC.

This rearrangement joins TRBV28 to TRBJ2-5; D remains ambiguous. Germline CDR1 and CDR2: MDHEN and SYDVKM. The CDR3 is 12 residues long. Trimming pared 8 bases from V and 1 base from J, leaving 8 bases between. The CDR3 nucleotides are TGTGCCAGCCTCAGAGGCCAAGAGACCCAGTACTTC. Amino acid sequence: CASLRGQETQYF.

J is TRBJ1-1 and V is TRBV7-3; D may be TRBD1 (6 bases). CDR1 is SGHTA, CDR2 FQGTGA, per germline. This CDR3 contains 13 residues. Trimming removed 5 bases at V and 10 bases at J, with 17 bases between. The chain's CDR3 is CASSNPPTGGAFF. DNA for the CDR3: TGTGCCAGCAGCAACCCCCCGACAGGTGGAGCTTTCTTT.

This clone was recorded a few times. This chain links TRBV7-2 with TRBJ2-1; D may be TRBD1 (6 bases). This CDR3 has 14 residues. V was pared by 2 bases and J by 8 bases, with 13 bases between. The germline gives CDR1 SGHTA, CDR2 FQGNSA. The CDR3 region is CASSLSPTGHEQFF. The CDR3 DNA reads TGTGCCAGCAGCTTATCCCCGACAGGTCATGAGCAGTTCTTC. The whole variable domain, remainder taken from reference TRBV7-2 and TRBJ2-1, is GAGVSQSPSNKVTEKGKDVELRCDPISGHTALYWYRQSLGQGLEFLIYFQGNSAPDKSGLPSDRFSAERTGGSVSTLTIQRTQQEDSAVYLCASSLSPTGHEQFFGPGTRLTVL.

The chain recombines TRBV7-2 with TRBJ2-7, with D perhaps matching TRBD2 (5 bases). This CDR3 region has 15 residues. V lost 0 bases and J lost 7, with 16 bases in between. Germline V CDR1 and CDR2: SGHTA, FQGNSA. In DNA, the CDR3 is TGTGCCAGCAGCTTAGCGCTTCGAGGGAGTGTTGAGCAGTACTTC. Translating it yields CASSLALRGSVEQYF.

CDR3 DNA sequence: TGCGCCAGCAGCTGGGGGACTAGCGGATACTACAATGAGCAGTTCTTC. This translates into CASSWGTSGYYNEQFF. The V and J genes are TRBV5-1 and TRBJ2-1; 11 nucleotides align to TRBD2. The CDR3 is 16 amino acids. Germline assignment: CDR1 SGHRS and CDR2 YFSETQ. V lost 3 bases and J lost 3; bases outside the gene matches: 5. The whole variable domain, remainder taken from reference TRBV5-1 and TRBJ2-1, is KAGVTQTPRYLIKTRGQQVTLSCSPISGHRSVSWYQQTPGQGLQFLFEYFSETQRNKGNFPGRFSGRQFSNSRSEMNVSTLELGDSALYLCASSWGTSGYYNEQFFGPGTRLTVL.

The V and J genes are TRBV3-1 (or the pseudogene TRBV3-2) and TRBJ2-1; 7 bases fit TRBD1. CDR3 length equals 13 residues. Germline V gene lookup returns CDR1 LGHDT and CDR2 YNNKEL (reference sequence). With 4 bases clipped from V and 9 bases from J, the junction kept 6 bases outside the gene matches. CDR3 sequence reads: CASSPTGLREQFF. The CDR3 coding sequence is TGTGCCAGCAGCCCGACAGGGTTGCGTGAGCAGTTCTTC.

This chain links TRBV15 with TRBJ2-4, with 7 nucleotides matching TRBD1. CDR1 and CDR2 (germline): LNHNV, YYDKDF (reference sequence). Unmatched junction bases numbered 5, after V lost 1 base and J lost 2 bases. The CDR3 length is 16 residues. CDR3 in DNA: TGTGCCACCAGCAGAGTTCGACAGGGCTCCAAAAACATTCAGTACTTC. Amino acids: CATSRVRQGSKNIQYF.

V usage is TRBV3-1 (or the pseudogene TRBV3-2) and J usage is TRBJ2-7; D gene ambiguous. CDR1 and CDR2 from the germline V gene are LGHDT and YNNKEL (reference sequence). The CDR3 is 13 amino acids. V was trimmed by 1 base and J by 6 bases, leaving 10 bases between them. CDR3 DNA: TGTGCCAGCAGCCAAGTCCAGTCCGCCGAGCAGTACGTC. It encodes CASSQVQSAEQYV.

This CDR3 reads CSVGRGQEAFF. CDR3 nucleotide sequence: TGCAGCGTTGGCAGGGGGCAGGAAGCTTTCTTT. The genes are TRBV29-1 and TRBJ1-1, with 8 bases fitting TRBD1. Germline CDR1 and CDR2: SQVTM and ANQGSEA. This CDR3 region has 11 residues. The junction had 3 bases not matched to a gene; V was cut back by 4 bases and J by 8 bases.

The J gene is TRBJ2-1, the V gene TRBV2; 12 bases are a match to TRBD1. V was pared by 4 bases and J by 6 bases, with 7 bases of the junction left unmatched. Looked up from germline, CDR1 is SNHLY and CDR2 is FYNNEI. The CDR3 has 16 residues. As DNA, the CDR3 is TGTGCCAGCAGTGGTACAAGGGACAGGGGGCGCAATGAGCAGTTCTTC. It codes for CASSGTRDRGRNEQFF. Supplemented by reference TRBV2 and TRBJ2-1, the full variable domain reads EPEVTQTPSHQVTQMGQEVILRCVPISNHLYFYWYRQILGQKVEFLVSFYNNEISEKSEIFDDQFSVERPDGSNFTLKIRSTKLEDSAMYFCASSGTRDRGRNEQFFGPGTRLTVL.

This clone was seen only a few times. At the DNA level, this CDR3 is encoded by other sequences in the same sample as well. The chain is built from TRBV7-9 and TRBJ1-1; D is possibly TRBD1 (6 bases). The length of the CDR3 is 12 residues. V was trimmed by 3 bases and J by 8 bases, leaving 10 bases between them. Germline CDR1 SEHNR, CDR2 FQNEAQ (reference sequence). The CDR3 DNA follows: TGTGCCAGCAGCTTTTCCGGGACAGAAGCTTTCTTT. Protein product: CASSFSGTEAFF.

This clone has a count of ten or more. This chain joins TRBV24-1 and TRBJ1-1; no clear D. V was cut by 3 bases and J by 1 base, with 5 bases left in between. CDR3 length: 13 residues. CDR1 KGHDR and CDR2 SFDVKD come from the germline V gene. CDR3: CATSDERNTEAFF. The DNA for the CDR3 is TGTGCCACCAGTGATGAGAGGAACACTGAAGCTTTCTTT.

J is TRBJ2-5 and V is TRBV7-2; 9 bases map to TRBD2. The V gene's germline CDR1 is SGHTA and CDR2 FQGNSA. This CDR3 contains 17 residues. The V gene end was trimmed by 1 base and the J gene end by 8 bases; junction bases not matched to a gene: 14. The CDR3 loop is CASSLGSLLAGGGTQYF. The CDR3 DNA follows: TGTGCCAGCAGCTTAGGGTCCCTACTAGCGGGCGGGGGAACCCAGTACTTC. The full variable domain, completed using reference TRBV7-2 and TRBJ2-5, is GAGVSQSPSNKVTEKGKDVELRCDPISGHTALYWYRQSLGQGLEFLIYFQGNSAPDKSGLPSDRFSAERTGGSVSTLTIQRTQQEDSAVYLCASSLGSLLAGGGTQYFGPGTRLLVL.

The chain is built from TRBV27 and TRBJ1-2; D may be TRBD1 (6 bases). V lost 7 bases to trimming and J lost 8 bases, with 29 bases between them. Per the germline V gene, CDR1 is MNHEY and CDR2 is SMNVEV (reference sequence). The CDR3 runs 17 residues. The DNA for the CDR3 is TGTGCCAGCACCTGGGGGAAACAGGGCGTAGATCTGAGGGGCTACACCTTC. Translated: CASTWGKQGVDLRGYTF.

The chain uses TRBV5-4 and TRBJ1-6; 8 bases are a match to TRBD1. The V and J ends lost 4 bases and 6 bases, in that order; junction bases with no gene match: 6. The germline V gene has CDR1 SGHNT and CDR2 YYREEE (reference sequence). The CDR3 is made up of 15 amino acids. DNA of the CDR3: TGTGCCAGCAGCCGCCGGGACAGGCCTAATTCACCCCTCCACTTT. Amino acids: CASSRRDRPNSPLHF. The variable domain in full, completed from reference TRBV5-4 and TRBJ1-6, reads ETGVTQSPTHLIKTRGQQVTLRCSSQSGHNTVSWYQQALGQGPQFIFQYYREEENGRGNFPPRFSGLQFPNYSSELNVNALELDDSALYLCASSRRDRPNSPLHFGNGTRLTVT.

This clone was counted between two and nine times. The chain is built from TRBV11-2 and TRBJ2-3; D perhaps matches TRBD2 (6 bases). CDR3 length equals 15 residues. V shed 0 bases and J shed 0 bases, with 7 bases lying between them. In germline, CDR1 is SGHAT, CDR2 FQNNGV. The CDR3 DNA reads as TGTGCCAGCAGCTTAGAGGGAGGTAGCACAGATACGCAGTATTTT. It codes for CASSLEGGSTDTQYF.

The chain links TRBV27 to TRBJ2-7; 9 bases agree with TRBD2. J gave up 4 bases and V 5 bases, and 12 bases lay outside the gene matches. The CDR3 is 16 amino acids. The germline gives CDR1 MNHEY, CDR2 SMNVEV (reference sequence). The DNA of the CDR3 is TGTGCCAGCAGTCCTCGTAGTGCGGGAGGGCGGTACGAGCAGTACTTC. It codes for CASSPRSAGGRYEQYF.

CDR3 DNA sequence: TGTGCCACCCTAGTCGGGGTCGGTAGCAATCAGCCCCAGCATTTT. Amino acid sequence: CATLVGVGSNQPQHF. This chain uses TRBV10-3 with TRBJ1-5, with D unclear. Trimming shortened V by 10 bases and J by 0 bases, and 16 bases separated the two germline ends. The CDR3 loop spans 15 amino acids. The V gene's germline CDR1 is ENHRY and CDR2 SYGVKD.

The chain uses TRBV5-4 and TRBJ1-6, with 12 bases lining up with TRBD1. Per the germline V gene, CDR1 is SGHNT and CDR2 is YYREEE (reference sequence). CDR3 length: 17 residues. V lost 5 bases to trimming and J lost 6 bases; unmatched junction nucleotides: 9. The CDR3 here is CASRLYGTGGLNSPLHF. Written as DNA, the CDR3 is TGTGCCAGCAGACTTTACGGGACAGGGGGCCTTAATTCACCCCTCCACTTT. Full variable domain (rest looked up from reference TRBV5-4 and TRBJ1-6): ETGVTQSPTHLIKTRGQQVTLRCSSQSGHNTVSWYQQALGQGPQFIFQYYREEENGRGNFPPRFSGLQFPNYSSELNVNALELDDSALYLCASRLYGTGGLNSPLHFGNGTRLTVT.

J is TRBJ2-2 and V is TRBV9; D possibly corresponds to TRBD2 (6 bases). Trimming pared 0 bases from V and 5 bases from J, leaving 11 bases between. Germline CDR1 is SGDLS and CDR2 is YYNGEE. CDR3 length equals 15 residues. The CDR3 DNA is TGTGCCAGCAGCGTAGCGGGAGTGGGGACCGGGGAGCTGTTTTTT. Amino acid sequence: CASSVAGVGTGELFF.

This clone was counted a single time. The CDR3 sequence: CASSDYGPSTNEKLFF. The CDR3 region has the DNA TGTGCCAGCAGTGATTATGGGCCATCAACTAATGAAAAACTGTTTTTT. This chain uses TRBV6-1 with TRBJ1-4; D is uncertain. Germline V lookup: CDR1 MNHNS, CDR2 SASEGT. V was shortened by 3 bases and J by 0 bases, with 11 bases between the two germline ends. The CDR3 length is 16 residues.

Details on this clone: Sequence at one end of the junction differs from germline and may be a read error. This chain links TRBV9 with TRBJ1-6; D gene ambiguous. The CDR3 totals 13 residues. The germline CDR1 and CDR2 sequences are SGDLS and YYNGEE. In nucleotides, the CDR3 is TGTGCCAGCAGCGTCTCCTTTAATTCACCCCTCCACTTT. As protein: CASSVSFNSPLHF.

The chain is built from TRBV2 and TRBJ2-2, with a weak D call TRBD1 (6 bases). Germline CDR1 reads SNHLY; CDR2 reads FYNNEI. Trimming pared 5 bases from V and 6 bases from J, leaving 10 bases between. The CDR3 has 13 amino acids. Here the CDR3 reads CASSPQGAGELFF. In DNA, the CDR3 is TGTGCCAGCAGTCCACAGGGAGCCGGGGAGCTGTTTTTT.

The rearrangement joins TRBV14 to TRBJ1-1, with D possibly being TRBD1 (6 bases). The V gene lost 2 bases and the J gene lost 3 bases, with 16 bases spanning the gap. The CDR3 has 16 amino acids. Germline V gene data show CDR1 as SGHDN and CDR2 as FVKESK. For the CDR3, the DNA is TGTGCCAGCAGCCAATTGAGGGGGGGTCGGGACACTGAAGCTTTCTTT. Its protein product is CASSQLRGGRDTEAFF.

About this clone itself: Other DNA variants within this sample encode the same CDR3. This chain's CDR3 is CASSLGQGHQPQHF. Written as DNA, the CDR3 is TGTGCCAGCAGTCTCGGACAGGGCCATCAGCCCCAGCATTTT. The chain combines TRBV6-5 with TRBJ1-5; 8 bases are shared with TRBD1. This CDR3 region has 14 residues. Germline assignment: CDR1 MNHEY and CDR2 SVGAGI. V gave up 5 bases and J gave up 5 bases; unmatched junction bases: 5.

This chain links TRBV12-3 or TRBV12-4 with TRBJ2-4; tentative D call: TRBD1 (6 bases). The CDR3 is made up of 13 amino acids. The V gene lost 7 bases and the J gene lost 6 bases, with 13 bases spanning the gap. CDR3 sequence reads: CASNHDRTNIQYF. CDR3 DNA: TGTGCCAGCAACCACGACAGGACAAACATTCAGTACTTC.

This clone was picked up a small number of times. V is TRBV30 and J is TRBJ1-1, with D possibly being TRBD1 (5 bases). V was cut by 3 bases and J by 3 bases, with 14 bases left in between. This CDR3 comprises 14 residues. Germline lookup yields CDR1 GTSNPN and CDR2 SVGIG (reference sequence). The CDR3 DNA reads as TGTGCCTGGAGAAGTAACTGGGGGGACACTGAAGCTTTCTTT. Translation: CAWRSNWGDTEAFF.

The chain has TRBV30 and TRBJ2-7; maybe TRBD1 (6 bases). The germline gives CDR1 GTSNPN, CDR2 SVGIG (reference sequence). V shed 5 bases and J shed 12 bases, with 17 bases lying between them. The CDR3 is made up of 11 amino acids. CDR3 sequence reads: CAWEQGRVWYF. CDR3 sequence (DNA): TGTGCCTGGGAACAGGGCCGGGTTTGGTACTTC.

The genes are TRBV5-1 and TRBJ1-4; D remains unclear. Trimming shortened V by 4 bases and J by 7 bases, and 11 bases separated the two germline ends. CDR1 is SGHRS and CDR2 is YFSETQ in the germline V gene. The CDR3 sequence is 13 residues long. CDR3 sequence: CASSEDRGEKLFF. For the CDR3, the DNA is TGCGCCAGCAGCGAGGACCGGGGTGAAAAACTGTTTTTT.

The chain has TRBV27 and TRBJ2-4; D is unresolved. Germline values: CDR1 MNHEY, CDR2 SMNVEV (reference sequence). The V end was cut by 2 bases, the J end by 2 bases, with 22 bases between. The CDR3 is 19 amino acids. The CDR3 here is CASSLAQDFPVEPKNIQYF. In nucleotides, the CDR3 is TGTGCCAGCAGTTTAGCCCAAGACTTCCCCGTAGAACCCAAAAACATTCAGTACTTC.